This T cell receptor (beta chain) was sequenced for a study of response to subunit inactivated influenza vaccine. Study results and limitations: The authors proposed limited new T cell recruitment per seasonal influenza vaccination.

Comment on this clonotype: What it binds is unknown.

TCRdb recomputed calls from the RT-PCR reads with MiXCR, one row per CDR3 protein. There are 450,000 to 550,000 distinct CDR3 sequences in the sample; over 25% occur only once, and 1.9% lies in the top ten. The CDR3 spans 12 residues. The V gene lost 5 bases and the J gene lost 5 bases, with 7 bases spanning the gap. Sequenced here: CD4+ T cells sorted from PBMCs, sampled 5 days after vaccination. The TCR sequence derives from a man in his fifties or sixties who received an inactivated influenza vaccine. The V and J genes are TRBV12-3 or TRBV12-4 and TRBJ2-1; D call uncertain. The CDR3 protein is CASSINNNEQFF. Written as DNA, the CDR3 is TGTGCCAGCAGTATTAACAACAATGAGCAGTTCTTC.